This is a list of T cell receptor beta chains from one sample in a study of blood T cells in healthy people across ages. A single record per CDR3 protein comes from TCRdb applying MiXCR to the 5' RACE reads. Of some 790,000 distinct CDR3 sequences listed, about 28% are singletons. Sequencing was carried out using blood. The source of these receptors is an elderly woman in good health. The CDR3 runs from the conserved cysteine through the conserved F or W. The D gene is left open where the match is weak. A clone size is listed for some rows: how often the clone was seen (once, few, many), or a class if it is expanded.

V	J	size	D	CDR3	DNA
TRBV7-9	TRBJ1-3	once	TRBD1	CASSLYGQGASGNTIYF	TGTGCCAGCAGCTTATACGGACAGGGGGCGTCTGGAAACACCATATATTTT
TRBV18	TRBJ1-2	NA	NA	CASSANREAYGYTF	TGTGCCAGCTCAGCAAACAGGGAGGCCTATGGCTACACCTTC
TRBV7-2	TRBJ1-2	many	TRBD1	CASIQGAAYGYTF	TGTGCCAGTATACAGGGGGCAGCCTATGGCTACACCTTC
TRBV7-2	TRBJ1-5	NA	NA	CASSLGDHQPQHF	TGTGCCAGCAGCTTAGGGGATCATCAGCCCCAGCATTTT
TRBV6-2/TRBV6-3	TRBJ1-1	many	TRBD1	CASSANRGRLSSNTEAFF	TGTGCCAGCAGTGCTAACAGGGGTAGACTATCATCGAACACTGAAGCTTTCTTT
TRBV29-1	TRBJ2-2	few	TRBD1	CSVTRDSLNTGELFF	TGCAGCGTTACCCGGGACAGCCTCAACACCGGGGAGCTGTTTTTT
TRBV27	TRBJ2-5	many	TRBD1	CASSPIGTGKETQYF	TGTGCCAGCAGTCCCATCGGGACAGGGAAAGAGACCCAGTACTTC
TRBV9	TRBJ2-1	NA	TRBD1	CASSPTTGLSYNEQFF	TGTGCCAGCAGCCCCACGACAGGGCTCTCCTACAATGAGCAGTTCTTC
TRBV6-5	TRBJ1-6	NA	TRBD1	CASSYGQGAKPLHF	TGTGCCAGCAGTTACGGACAGGGGGCAAAACCCCTCCACTTT
TRBV20-1	TRBJ2-7	NA	NA	CSASPYRGFTSGETYEQYF	TGCAGTGCTAGTCCCTACAGGGGGTTTACTAGCGGAGAGACCTACGAGCAGTACTTC
TRBV11-2	TRBJ2-7	NA	NA	CASSFESESYEQYF	TGTGCCAGCAGCTTTGAATCAGAGTCCTACGAGCAGTACTTC
TRBV7-8	TRBJ2-5	NA	NA	CASSTDGGNEQYF	TGTGCCAGCAGCACGGATGGTGGGAATGAGCAGTACTTC
TRBV7-2	TRBJ2-1	many	NA	CASSLALVGEQFF	TGTGCCAGCAGCTTAGCGTTAGTAGGCGAGCAGTTCTTC
TRBV7-8	TRBJ2-7	many	NA	CASSPGTHSYEQYF	TGTGCCAGCAGCCCGGGGACACACTCCTACGAGCAGTACTTC
TRBV29-1	TRBJ1-1	many	NA	CSVHGGARNTEAFF	TGCAGCGTCCATGGAGGGGCTCGGAACACTGAAGCTTTCTTT
TRBV28	TRBJ2-7	many	TRBD1	CASSYKGTGPDEQYF	TGTGCCAGCAGTTATAAAGGGACAGGGCCCGACGAGCAGTACTTC
TRBV18	TRBJ1-5	NA	NA	CAGSPMDTGVSNQPQHF	TGTGCCGGCTCACCAATGGACACCGGGGTAAGCAATCAGCCCCAGCATTTT
TRBV7-2	TRBJ2-4	NA	TRBD2	CASSEGLAGVSRGNIQYF	TGTGCCAGCAGCGAGGGACTAGCGGGAGTTTCCAGGGGAAACATTCAGTACTTC
TRBV12-3/TRBV12-4	TRBJ1-1	NA	NA	CASRQTGSRTEAFF	TGTGCCAGCAGGCAAACAGGGAGTCGCACTGAAGCTTTCTTT
TRBV7-2	TRBJ2-7	many	TRBD2	CASSSERGAYEQYF	TGTGCCAGCAGCTCCGAGCGGGGGGCCTACGAGCAGTACTTC
TRBV6-2/TRBV6-3	TRBJ2-7	NA	TRBD1	CASSTGQGSSYVQYF	TGTGCCAGCAGTACGGGACAGGGAAGCTCCTACGTGCAGTACTTC
TRBV12-3/TRBV12-4	TRBJ2-3	NA	TRBD2	CASSFRARGGAITQYF	TGTGCCAGCAGTTTCCGGGCGCGGGGGGGAGCAATTACGCAGTATTTT
TRBV4-3	TRBJ1-5	NA	NA	CTSSQGIRQPQHF	TGCACCAGCAGCCAAGGGATTCGTCAGCCCCAGCATTTT
TRBV7-2	TRBJ2-1	many	NA	CASSLVYDEQFF	TGTGCCAGCAGCTTAGTCTACGATGAGCAGTTCTTC
TRBV11-3	TRBJ2-5	many	TRBD1	CASRTGAEKETQYF	TGTGCCAGCAGAACAGGGGCTGAAAAAGAGACCCAGTACTTC
TRBV2	TRBJ1-6	NA	TRBD1	CASRDRPHSPLHF	TGTGCCAGCAGGGACAGGCCCCATTCACCCCTCCACTTT
TRBV7-2	TRBJ2-5	many	TRBD2	CASSLASGGGMETQYF	TGTGCCAGCAGCTTAGCTAGCGGGGGGGGGATGGAGACCCAGTACTTC
TRBV20-1	TRBJ2-7	many	NA	CSARRDNYEQYF	TGCAGTGCTAGACGGGACAACTACGAGCAGTACTTC
TRBV27	TRBJ1-6	many	NA	CASKTLSSYNSPLHF	TGTGCCAGCAAGACATTAAGCTCCTATAATTCACCCCTCCACTTT
TRBV6-1	TRBJ1-2	many	NA	CASSEAGQFGYTF	TGTGCCAGCAGTGAAGCTGGGCAGTTTGGCTACACCTTC
TRBV20-1	TRBJ2-1	many	NA	CSAVTPLAGGYEQFF	TGCAGTGCAGTAACCCCTTTAGCTGGTGGGTATGAGCAGTTCTTC
TRBV3-1	TRBJ1-4	few	NA	CASNPGRTNEKLFF	TGTGCCAGCAACCCGGGACGGACTAATGAAAAACTGTTTTTT
TRBV10-2	TRBJ2-1	NA	NA	CASATIPYNEQFF	TGCGCCAGCGCTACCATACCTTACAATGAGCAGTTCTTC
TRBV6-2/TRBV6-3	TRBJ1-4	few	NA	CASRLRPNEKLFF	TGTGCCAGTCGACTGCGGCCCAATGAAAAACTGTTTTTT
TRBV7-2	TRBJ1-2	many	NA	CASSLGPGIYGYTF	TGTGCCAGCAGCTTAGGTCCAGGGATCTATGGCTACACCTTC
TRBV2	TRBJ2-5	few	NA	CASSEGGKETQYF	TGTGCCAGCAGTGAAGGAGGGAAAGAGACCCAGTACTTC
TRBV6-2/TRBV6-3	TRBJ1-2	many	NA	CASSPRGLGGYTF	TGTGCCAGCAGTCCGAGGGGACTGGGGGGCTACACCTTC
TRBV21-1	TRBJ1-1	NA	NA	CASSKMGLEAFF	TGTGCCAGCAGCAAAATGGGCCTTGAAGCTTTCTTT
TRBV7-9	TRBJ2-5	NA	NA	CANSLGTLQGTQYF	TGTGCCAACAGCTTAGGGACACTGCAGGGGACCCAGTACTTC
TRBV7-8	TRBJ2-2	NA	TRBD2	CASSSTSISGELFF	TGTGCCAGCAGCTCGACTAGCATTTCCGGGGAGCTGTTTTTT